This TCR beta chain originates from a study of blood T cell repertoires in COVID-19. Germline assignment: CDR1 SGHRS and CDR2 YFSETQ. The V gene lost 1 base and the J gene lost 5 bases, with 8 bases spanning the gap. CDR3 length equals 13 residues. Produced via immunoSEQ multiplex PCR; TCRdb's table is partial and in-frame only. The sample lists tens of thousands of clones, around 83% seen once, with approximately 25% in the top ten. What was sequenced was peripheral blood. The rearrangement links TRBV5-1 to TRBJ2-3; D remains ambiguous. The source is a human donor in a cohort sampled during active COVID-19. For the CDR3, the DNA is TGCGCCAGCAGCTTGTTGCCGAGAGATACGCAGTATTTT. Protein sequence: CASSLLPRDTQYF.